This passage covers 10 T cell receptor beta chains from one sample sequenced in a study of cytomegalovirus exposure and HLA in healthy donors. In the PCR, 60 Vbeta and 13 Jbeta primers were used. Using immunoSEQ multiplex PCR, the repertoire was profiled, and TCRdb retains in-frame clones only, with some absent. The sample carries around 200,000 clones, around nine tenths recorded once. The material sequenced was PBMCs. These receptors all come from a woman between 18 and 29 years old in good health and CMV-seronegative.

This clone has only one observation. This sequence joins TRBV5-1 and TRBJ1-2; the match to TRBD1 covers 10 bases. The CDR3 has 16 amino acids. Germline V gene data show CDR1 as SGHRS and CDR2 as YFSETQ. After removal of 2 bases from V and 4 bases from J, the junction contained 8 bases not matched to a gene. The CDR3 reads CASSFDTGTGAYGYTF. As DNA, the CDR3 is TGCGCCAGCAGCTTTGATACCGGGACAGGGGCCTATGGCTACACCTTC.

Note on this clone: The missing conserved phenylalanine or tryptophan at the end of this CDR3 makes a read error likely. Because the CDR3's place on the DNA is in doubt, the DNA is left out and the CDR3 is given as listed by TCRdb. V is TRBV7-7 and J is TRBJ1-1. Per the germline V gene, CDR1 is SSHAT and CDR2 is FNYEAQ (reference sequence). The CDR3 adds up to 10 amino acids, both ends counted. CDR3 region: CASSFPPPFS.

This chain joins TRBV7-2 and TRBJ2-7; 9 bases fit TRBD2. The CDR3 is 16 residues long. With V trimmed by 2 bases and J by 3 bases, 8 bases remained unmatched. CDR1 is SGHTA and CDR2 is FQGNSA in the germline V gene. The CDR3 DNA reads as TGTGCCAGCAGCTTAAGCGGGGGGTATTTTGGCTACGAGCAGTACTTC. Translating it yields CASSLSGGYFGYEQYF.

The V gene is TRBV9, the J gene TRBJ1-4; D is undetermined. From germline, CDR1 is SGDLS and CDR2 YYNGEE. Trimming took 0 bases from V and 8 from J, leaving 17 bases between them. The CDR3 loop spans 16 amino acids. The CDR3 loop reads CASSVVGSPGEEKLFF. DNA of the CDR3: TGTGCCAGCAGCGTAGTTGGCTCCCCCGGAGAGGAAAAACTGTTTTTT.

This clone was picked up a small number of times. This rearrangement joins TRBV7-7 to TRBJ2-5, with 7 bases identical to TRBD1. The J segment lost 4 bases and the V segment lost 5 bases, leaving 4 bases of the junction unmatched. Per germline, CDR1 SSHAT and CDR2 FNYEAQ (reference sequence). CDR3 length: 13 amino acids. The CDR3 nucleotides are TGTGCCAGCAGCGCCACAGGGGCAGAGACCCAGTACTTC. It translates to CASSATGAETQYF.

V gene TRBV4-3 combines with J gene TRBJ2-3; 11 bases fit TRBD2. Trimming at V came to 0 bases and at J to 2 bases, leaving 10 bases not matched to a gene. The CDR3 length is 19 residues. Germline V gene lookup returns CDR1 LGHNA and CDR2 YSLEER. Here the CDR3 reads CASSQDQASGRPYTDTQYF. CDR3 nucleotides: TGCGCCAGCAGCCAAGATCAGGCTAGCGGGAGGCCCTACACAGATACGCAGTATTTT.

The gene calls are TRBV19 and TRBJ2-3; unclear D gene. V gave up 3 bases and J gave up 2 bases, with 6 bases separating them. Germline CDR1 LNHDA, CDR2 SQIVND (reference sequence). This CDR3 has 13 amino acids. The CDR3 here is CASSIRPTDTQYF. The CDR3 DNA reads as TGTGCCAGTAGTATCCGTCCCACAGATACGCAGTATTTT.

The rearrangement joins TRBV5-1 to TRBJ1-6; TRBD1 aligns across 8 bases. CDR1 is SGHRS, CDR2 YFSETQ, per germline. The CDR3 length is 15 residues. V was pared by 0 bases and J by 8 bases, with 4 bases of the junction left unmatched. CDR3 sequence: CASSLAGQGHSPLHF. The CDR3 DNA follows: TGCGCCAGCAGCTTGGCTGGACAGGGACATTCACCCCTCCACTTT.

This chain connects TRBV4-1 to TRBJ2-1, with 12 nucleotides matching TRBD2. Germline trimming cut 3 bases from V and 8 bases from J; bases unmatched to any gene: 8. CDR3 length equals 16 residues. Germline lookup yields CDR1 MGHRA and CDR2 YSYEKL. CDR3 in DNA: TGCGCCAGCAGCCAGCCGTGGGCTAGCGGGGGGGATGAGCAGTTCTTC. As protein: CASSQPWASGGDEQFF.

The V call is TRBV9, the J call TRBJ2-7; D is uncertain. CDR1 SGDLS and CDR2 YYNGEE come from the germline V gene. The CDR3 covers 15 residues. Trimming removed 2 bases from V and 0 bases from J, with 12 bases in between. CDR3 loop: CASSVSAASSYEQYF. Here the CDR3 DNA reads TGTGCCAGCAGCGTCTCCGCGGCCAGCTCCTACGAGCAGTACTTC.